The text below deals with one T cell receptor beta chain. Its specificity is not known. PCR primers comprised 60 Vbeta and 13 Jbeta primers. Only in-frame clones appear in the TCRdb table, and some are missing; sequencing was by immunoSEQ multiplex PCR. The repertoire holds about 180,000 clones, around 80% seen once, with approximately 0.73% in the top ten. The data derive from a study of cytomegalovirus exposure and HLA in healthy donors. Study-level results: Further analysis, carried out later, found HLA-associated TCR beta chains more clonally expanded than equally common other chains. Analysis performed later found 15,000 or so TCR beta sequences associated with HLA alleles at 0.05 false discovery rate. The authors enumerated under 200 TCR beta chains as linked to cytomegalovirus. In a later analysis, a missense DCLRE1C variant was linked to TCR beta V- and J-gene trimming.

Trimming took 3 bases from V and 11 from J, leaving 16 bases between them. This CDR3 is 13 amino acids long. Germline-derived CDR1 and CDR2 are MNHEY and SMNVEV (reference sequence). The sequence was obtained from a middle-aged woman in good health and CMV-seronegative. This chain links TRBV27 with TRBJ2-5, with D maybe TRBD2 (5 bases). The source material was PBMCs. CDR3 amino acids: CASSFSSPREQYF. In DNA, the CDR3 is TGTGCCAGCAGTTTCTCTTCTCCTAGGGAGCAGTACTTC.